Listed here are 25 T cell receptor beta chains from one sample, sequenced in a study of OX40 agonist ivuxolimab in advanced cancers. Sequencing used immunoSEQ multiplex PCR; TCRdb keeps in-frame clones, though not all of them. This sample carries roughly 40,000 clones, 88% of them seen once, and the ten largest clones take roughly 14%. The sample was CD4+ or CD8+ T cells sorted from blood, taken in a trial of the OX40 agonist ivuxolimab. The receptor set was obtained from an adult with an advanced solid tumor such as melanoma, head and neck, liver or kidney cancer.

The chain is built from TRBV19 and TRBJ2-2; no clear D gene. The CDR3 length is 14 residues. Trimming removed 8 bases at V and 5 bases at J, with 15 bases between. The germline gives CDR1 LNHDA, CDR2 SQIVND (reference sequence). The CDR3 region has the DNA TGTGCCAGTCGGCTAGGCTACAGTACCGGGGAGCTGTTTTTT. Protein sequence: CASRLGYSTGELFF.

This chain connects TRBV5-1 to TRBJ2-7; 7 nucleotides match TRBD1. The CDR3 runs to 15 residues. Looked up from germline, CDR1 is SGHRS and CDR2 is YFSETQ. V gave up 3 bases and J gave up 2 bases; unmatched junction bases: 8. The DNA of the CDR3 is TGCGCCAGCAGCTGGGACGGGACAGTTACCTACGAGCAGTACTTC. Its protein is CASSWDGTVTYEQYF.

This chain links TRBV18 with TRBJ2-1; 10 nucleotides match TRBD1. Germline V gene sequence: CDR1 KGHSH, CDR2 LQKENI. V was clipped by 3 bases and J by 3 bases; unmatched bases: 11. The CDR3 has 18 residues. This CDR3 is CASSPAPWDRGNYNEQFF. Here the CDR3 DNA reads TGTGCCAGCTCACCCGCCCCCTGGGACAGGGGCAACTACAATGAGCAGTTCTTC. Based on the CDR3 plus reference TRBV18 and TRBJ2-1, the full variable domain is NAGVMQNPRHLVRRRGQEARLRCSPMKGHSHVYWYRQLPEEGLKFMVYLQKENIIDESGMPKERFSAEFPKEGPSILRIQQVVRGDSAAYFCASSPAPWDRGNYNEQFFGPGTRLTVL.

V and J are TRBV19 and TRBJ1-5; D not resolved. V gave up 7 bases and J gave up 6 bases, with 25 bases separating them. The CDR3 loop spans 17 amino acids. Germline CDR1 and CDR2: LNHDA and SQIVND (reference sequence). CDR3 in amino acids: CASTSISPRGLGQPQHF. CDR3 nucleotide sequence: TGTGCCAGTACCAGTATATCTCCCCGCGGGCTAGGTCAGCCCCAGCATTTT.

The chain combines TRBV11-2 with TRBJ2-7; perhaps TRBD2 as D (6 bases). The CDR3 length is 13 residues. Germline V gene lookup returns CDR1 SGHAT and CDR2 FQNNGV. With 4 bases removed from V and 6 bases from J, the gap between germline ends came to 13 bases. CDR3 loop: CASSSRRAAEQYF. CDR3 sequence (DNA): TGTGCCAGCAGCTCCCGGAGGGCCGCCGAGCAGTACTTC.

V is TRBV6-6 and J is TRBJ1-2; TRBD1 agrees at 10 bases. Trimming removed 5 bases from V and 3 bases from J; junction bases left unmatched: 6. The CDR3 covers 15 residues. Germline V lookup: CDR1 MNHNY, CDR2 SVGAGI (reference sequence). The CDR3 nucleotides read TGTGCCAGCAGTCTATCCGGGACAGGGGACTATGGCTACACCTTC. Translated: CASSLSGTGDYGYTF.

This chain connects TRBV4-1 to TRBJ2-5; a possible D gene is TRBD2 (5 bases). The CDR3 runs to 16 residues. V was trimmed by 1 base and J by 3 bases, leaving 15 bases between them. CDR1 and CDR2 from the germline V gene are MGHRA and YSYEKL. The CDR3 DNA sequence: TGCGCCAGCAGCCAAGGACACACCGGGAAAAAAGAGACCCAGTACTTC. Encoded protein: CASSQGHTGKKETQYF.

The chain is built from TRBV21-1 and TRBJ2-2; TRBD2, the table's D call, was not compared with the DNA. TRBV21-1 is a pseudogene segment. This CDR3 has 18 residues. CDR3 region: CASSKVCLAGANTGELFF. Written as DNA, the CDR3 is TGTGCCAGCAGCAAAGTATGCCTAGCGGGAGCAAACACCGGGGAGCTGTTTTTT.

CDR3 residues: CASSNRLASEQYF. The CDR3 DNA reads TGTGCCAGCAGTAATCGACTAGCGTCCGAGCAGTACTTC. The V and J genes are TRBV28 and TRBJ2-5; 8 bases line up with TRBD2. TRBJ2-7 matches the DNA end more closely, so the J call is doubtful. The length of the CDR3 is 13 residues. Germline V gene sequence: CDR1 MDHEN, CDR2 SYDVKM.

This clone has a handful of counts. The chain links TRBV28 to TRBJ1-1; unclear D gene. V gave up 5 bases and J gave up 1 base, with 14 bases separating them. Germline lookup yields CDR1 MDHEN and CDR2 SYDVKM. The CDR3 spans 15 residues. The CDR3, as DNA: TGTGCCAGCAGTGCTGGAGGGTACGGGAACACTGAAGCTTTCTTT. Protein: CASSAGGYGNTEAFF.

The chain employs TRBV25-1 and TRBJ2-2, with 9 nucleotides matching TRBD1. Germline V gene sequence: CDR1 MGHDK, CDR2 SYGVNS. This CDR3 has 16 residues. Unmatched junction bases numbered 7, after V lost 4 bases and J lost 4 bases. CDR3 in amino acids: CASSASGTGPTGELFF. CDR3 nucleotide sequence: TGTGCCAGCAGTGCCTCCGGGACAGGGCCCACCGGGGAGCTGTTTTTT.

The DNA of the CDR3 is TGTGCCAGCAGCCCCCGGGCGTGGGGACTAGATACGCAGTATTTT. Translation: CASSPRAWGLDTQYF. The chain recombines TRBV14 with TRBJ2-3; a possible D gene is TRBD2 (6 bases). Trimming took off 4 bases at V and 5 bases at J, with 16 bases between the two ends. The CDR3 extends over 15 amino acids. CDR1 and CDR2 (germline): SGHDN, FVKESK.

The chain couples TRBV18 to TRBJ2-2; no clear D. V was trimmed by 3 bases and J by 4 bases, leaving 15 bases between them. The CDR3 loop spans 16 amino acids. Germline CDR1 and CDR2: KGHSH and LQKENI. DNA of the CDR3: TGTGCCAGCTCACCCTCCGACCGACGGCCCACCGGGGAGCTGTTTTTT. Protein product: CASSPSDRRPTGELFF.

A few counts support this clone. CDR3 nucleotides: TGTGCCAGCCTCCTGGGGGAATATAATTCACCCCTCCACTTT. Translating gives CASLLGEYNSPLHF. This chain uses TRBV28 with TRBJ1-6, with D perhaps matching TRBD1 (5 bases). Germline CDR1 and CDR2: MDHEN and SYDVKM. The CDR3 contains 14 residues. The V end lost 8 bases, the J end lost 4 bases, and 12 bases lay between the germline ends.

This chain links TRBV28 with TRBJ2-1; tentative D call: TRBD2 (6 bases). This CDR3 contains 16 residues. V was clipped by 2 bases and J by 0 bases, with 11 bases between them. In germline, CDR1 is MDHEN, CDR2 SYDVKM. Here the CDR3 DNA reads TGTGCCAGCAGTTTAGGCGGGAAGAGCTCCTACAATGAGCAGTTCTTC. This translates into CASSLGGKSSYNEQFF.

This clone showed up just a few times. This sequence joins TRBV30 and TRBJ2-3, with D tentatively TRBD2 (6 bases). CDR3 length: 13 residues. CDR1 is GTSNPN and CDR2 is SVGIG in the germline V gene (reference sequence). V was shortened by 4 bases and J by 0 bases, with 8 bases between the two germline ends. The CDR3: CAWTGTSTDTQYF. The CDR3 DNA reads TGTGCCTGGACAGGGACTAGCACAGATACGCAGTATTTT.

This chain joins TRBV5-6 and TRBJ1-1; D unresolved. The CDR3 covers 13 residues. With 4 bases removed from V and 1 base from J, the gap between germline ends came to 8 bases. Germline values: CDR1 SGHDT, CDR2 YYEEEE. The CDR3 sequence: CASSIQENTEAFF. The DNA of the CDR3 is TGTGCCAGCAGCATTCAAGAGAACACTGAAGCTTTCTTT.

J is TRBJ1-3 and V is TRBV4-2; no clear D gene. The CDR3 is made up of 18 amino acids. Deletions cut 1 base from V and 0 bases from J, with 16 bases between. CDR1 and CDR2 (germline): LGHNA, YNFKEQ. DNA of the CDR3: TGTGCCAGCAGCCAAGGGTACAGTAGGACCAGCTCTGGAAACACCATATATTTT. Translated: CASSQGYSRTSSGNTIYF.

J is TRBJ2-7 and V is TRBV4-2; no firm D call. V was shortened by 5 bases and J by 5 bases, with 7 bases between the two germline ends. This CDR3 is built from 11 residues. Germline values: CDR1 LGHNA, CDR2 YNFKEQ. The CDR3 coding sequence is TGTGCCAGCAGCTACCGTAACGAGCAGTACTTC. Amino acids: CASSYRNEQYF.

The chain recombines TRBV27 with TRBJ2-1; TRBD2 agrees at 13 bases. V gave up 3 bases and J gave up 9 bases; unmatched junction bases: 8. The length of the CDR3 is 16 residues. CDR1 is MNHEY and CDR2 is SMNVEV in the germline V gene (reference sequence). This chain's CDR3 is CASSFGLAGERSEQFF. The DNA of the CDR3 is TGTGCCAGCAGTTTCGGACTAGCGGGAGAAAGAAGTGAGCAGTTCTTC.

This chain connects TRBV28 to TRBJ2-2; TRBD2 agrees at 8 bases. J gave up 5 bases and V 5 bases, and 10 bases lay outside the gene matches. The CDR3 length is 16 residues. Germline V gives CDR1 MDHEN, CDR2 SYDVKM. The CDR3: CASSGLLAESTGELFF. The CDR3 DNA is TGTGCCAGCAGTGGGCTACTAGCGGAGAGTACCGGGGAGCTGTTTTTT.

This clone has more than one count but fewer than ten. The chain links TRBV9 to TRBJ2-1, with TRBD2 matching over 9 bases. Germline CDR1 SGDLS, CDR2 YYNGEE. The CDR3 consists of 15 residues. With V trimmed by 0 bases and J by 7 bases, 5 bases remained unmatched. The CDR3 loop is CASSVASGIGNEQFF. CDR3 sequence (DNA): TGTGCCAGCAGCGTAGCTAGCGGGATAGGTAATGAGCAGTTCTTC. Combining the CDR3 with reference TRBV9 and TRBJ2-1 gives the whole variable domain DSGVTQTPKHLITATGQRVTLRCSPRSGDLSVYWYQQSLDQGLQFLIQYYNGEERAKGNILERFSAQQFPDLHSELNLSSLELGDSALYFCASSVASGIGNEQFFGPGTRLTVL.

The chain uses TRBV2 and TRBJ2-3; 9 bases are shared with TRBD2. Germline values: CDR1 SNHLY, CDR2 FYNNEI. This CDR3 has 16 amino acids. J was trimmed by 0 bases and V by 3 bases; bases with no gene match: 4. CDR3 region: CASSDQTSGSTDTQYF. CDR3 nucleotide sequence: TGTGCCAGCAGTGATCAGACTAGCGGAAGCACAGATACGCAGTATTTT. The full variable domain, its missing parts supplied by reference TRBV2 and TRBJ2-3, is EPEVTQTPSHQVTQMGQEVILRCVPISNHLYFYWYRQILGQKVEFLVSFYNNEISEKSEIFDDQFSVERPDGSNFTLKIRSTKLEDSAMYFCASSDQTSGSTDTQYFGPGTRLTVL.

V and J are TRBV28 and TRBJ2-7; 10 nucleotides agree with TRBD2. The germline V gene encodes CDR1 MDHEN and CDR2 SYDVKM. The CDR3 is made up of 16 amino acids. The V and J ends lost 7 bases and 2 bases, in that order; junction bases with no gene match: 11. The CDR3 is CASIVRRGLAAYEQYF. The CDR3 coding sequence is TGTGCCAGCATCGTACGGAGAGGACTAGCGGCCTACGAGCAGTACTTC.

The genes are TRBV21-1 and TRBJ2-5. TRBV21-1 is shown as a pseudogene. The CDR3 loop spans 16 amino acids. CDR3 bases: TGTGCCAGCAGCAAAGCCGGCATACTGAACCAAGAGACCCAGTACTTC. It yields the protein CASSKAGILNQETQYF.